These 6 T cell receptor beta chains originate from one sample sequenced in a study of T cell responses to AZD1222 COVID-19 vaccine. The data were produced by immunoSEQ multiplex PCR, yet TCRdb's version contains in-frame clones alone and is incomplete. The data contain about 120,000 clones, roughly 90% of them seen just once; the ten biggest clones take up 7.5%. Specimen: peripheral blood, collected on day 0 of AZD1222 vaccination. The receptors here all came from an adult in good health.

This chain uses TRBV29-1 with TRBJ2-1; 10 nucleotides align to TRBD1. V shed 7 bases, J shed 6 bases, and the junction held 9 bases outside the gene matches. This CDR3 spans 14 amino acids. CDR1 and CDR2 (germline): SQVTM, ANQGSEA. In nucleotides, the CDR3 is TGCAGCGCCCGATGGGGGACAGGGGTCAATGAGCAGTTCTTC. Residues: CSARWGTGVNEQFF.

The CDR3 here is CASSLGPETQYF. CDR3 DNA sequence: TGTGCCAGCAGCTTAGGTCCAGAGACCCAGTACTTC. The V gene is TRBV7-8, the J gene TRBJ2-5; no clear D gene. The CDR3 loop spans 12 amino acids. Germline V gene lookup returns CDR1 SGHVS and CDR2 FQNEAQ. V lost 1 base, J lost 4 bases, and 4 bases lay in between.

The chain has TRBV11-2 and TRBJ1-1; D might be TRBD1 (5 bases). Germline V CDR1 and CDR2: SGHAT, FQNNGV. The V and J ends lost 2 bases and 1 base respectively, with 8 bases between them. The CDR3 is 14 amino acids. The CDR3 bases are TGTGCCAGCAGCTTAATGAGGGGGAACACTGAAGCTTTCTTT. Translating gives CASSLMRGNTEAFF.

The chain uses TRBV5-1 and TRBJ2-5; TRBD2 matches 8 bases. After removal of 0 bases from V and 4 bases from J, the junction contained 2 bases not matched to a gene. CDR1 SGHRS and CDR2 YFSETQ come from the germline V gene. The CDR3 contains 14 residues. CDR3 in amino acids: CASSLDSGAETQYF. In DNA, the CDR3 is TGCGCCAGCAGCTTGGATAGCGGGGCAGAGACCCAGTACTTC.

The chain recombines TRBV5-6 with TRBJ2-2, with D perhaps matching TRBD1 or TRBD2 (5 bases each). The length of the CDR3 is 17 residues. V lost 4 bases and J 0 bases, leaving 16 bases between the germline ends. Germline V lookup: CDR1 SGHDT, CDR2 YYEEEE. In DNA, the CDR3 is TGTGCCAGCAGCCGGGACGGCCGTTCCGCGAACACCGGGGAGCTGTTTTTT. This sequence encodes CASSRDGRSANTGELFF.

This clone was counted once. The CDR3 DNA sequence: TGTGCCAACAAGACCCCCCGTGGCTACACCTTC. Its translation: CANKTPRGYTF. This chain uses TRBV28 with TRBJ1-2, with D hard to call. The CDR3 is 11 amino acids. With 10 bases removed from V and 7 bases from J, the gap between germline ends came to 13 bases. CDR1 and CDR2 from the germline V gene are MDHEN and SYDVKM.